This paragraph covers one TCR beta chain sequence. What it binds is not known. The CDR3 runs 14 residues. Germline V CDR1 and CDR2: KGHDR, SFDVKD. V was clipped by 4 bases and J by 1 base, with 7 bases between them. Profiling relied on immunoSEQ multiplex PCR, and the TCRdb table lists in-frame clones only, not all of them. The sample lists 60,000 to 100,000 clones, 92% occurring once. The data were taken from a study of T cell responses to AZD1222 COVID-19 vaccine. General study points: Females outnumbered males among donors, who were mostly white British; clonal diversity was possibly underestimated.

V usage is TRBV24-1 and J usage is TRBJ1-5; D gene unclear. The sample was peripheral blood, taken on day 0 of MenACWY control vaccination. This sequence originates from an adult in good health. CDR3 coding DNA: TGTGCCACCAGTGACCTGGACAGCAATCAGCCCCAGCATTTT. Residues: CATSDLDSNQPQHF.